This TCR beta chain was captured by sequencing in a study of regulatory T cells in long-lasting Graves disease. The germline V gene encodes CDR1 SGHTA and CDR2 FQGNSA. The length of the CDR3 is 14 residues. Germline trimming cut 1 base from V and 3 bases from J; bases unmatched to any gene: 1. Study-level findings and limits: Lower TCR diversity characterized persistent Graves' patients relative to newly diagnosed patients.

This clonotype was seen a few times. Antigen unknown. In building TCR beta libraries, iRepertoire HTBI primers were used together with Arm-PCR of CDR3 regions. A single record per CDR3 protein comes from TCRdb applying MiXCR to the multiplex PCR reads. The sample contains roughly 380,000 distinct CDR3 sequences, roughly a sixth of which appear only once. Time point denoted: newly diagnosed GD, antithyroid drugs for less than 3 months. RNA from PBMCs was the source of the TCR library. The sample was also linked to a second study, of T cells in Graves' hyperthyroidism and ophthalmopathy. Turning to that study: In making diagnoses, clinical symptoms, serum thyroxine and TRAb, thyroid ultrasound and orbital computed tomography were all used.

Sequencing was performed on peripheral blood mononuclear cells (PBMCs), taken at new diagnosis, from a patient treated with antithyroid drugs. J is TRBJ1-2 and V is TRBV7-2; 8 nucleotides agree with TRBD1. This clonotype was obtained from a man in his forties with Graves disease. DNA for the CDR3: TGTGCCAGCAGCTTAGGCAGGGGGCACTATGGCTACACCTTC. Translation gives CASSLGRGHYGYTF.